Listed below are T cell receptor beta chains from one sample, sequenced in a study of blood T cell repertoires in COVID-19. The method was immunoSEQ multiplex PCR; TCRdb's version includes in-frame clones alone and lacks a portion of them. The sample carries about 190,000 clones, almost 90% recorded once. The specimen sequenced was peripheral blood. The origin of the receptors is a man aged 50 to 60 with acute or convalescent COVID-19. Each CDR3 is given with its conserved first and last residue.

j_call | v_call | cdr3_aa
TRBJ2-7 | TRBV27 | CASSPGLALYEQYF
TRBJ1-1 | TRBV7-3 | CASSWTGETEAFF
TRBJ1-1 | TRBV29-1 | CSVVLGQYSTEAFF
TRBJ1-5 | TRBV10-3 | CAISPYLGDQPQHF
TRBJ2-7 | TRBV19 | CASSWTSGTYEQYF
TRBJ1-3 | TRBV19 | CASSDSGGAGNTIYF
TRBJ1-3 | TRBV18 | CASSPSSGNTIYF
TRBJ1-1 | TRBV29-1 | CSVEDRAGRTEAFF
TRBJ1-1 | TRBV20-1 | CSARYRPLAFF
TRBJ1-1 | TRBV7-9 | CASSLGGRGTEAFF
TRBJ1-6 | TRBV5-1 | CASSSDRGGYNSPLHF
TRBJ1-2 | TRBV6-5 | CASSYSAGDYGYTF
TRBJ2-5 | TRBV29-1 | CSVGRTSGIRETQYF
TRBJ2-1 | TRBV5-4 | CASRRGEESGRAKNEQFF
TRBJ1-1 | TRBV5-1 | CASSLAAQGTEAFF
TRBJ2-5 | TRBV9 | CASSVRGETQYF
TRBJ1-6 | TRBV5-5 | CASSFGTGGNSPLHF
TRBJ2-3 | TRBV6-6 | CASSRLESDTQYF
TRBJ1-1 | TRBV3-1/TRBV3-2 | CASSQGRAGVTFF
TRBJ2-7 | TRBV11-2 | CASRSRGKPLYEQYF
TRBJ2-2 | TRBV28 | CASSPLTSENTGELFF
TRBJ2-1 | TRBV25-1 | CASSDSGILWRNYNEQFF
TRBJ1-1 | TRBV7-3 | CASSLTVGFSNTEAFF
TRBJ1-1 | TRBV28 | CASSPVRQANTEAFF
TRBJ2-1 | TRBV5-1 | CASRLAEYSYNEQFF
TRBJ1-2 | TRBV12-3/TRBV12-4 | CASSYGGGYTF
TRBJ1-2 | TRBV5-6 | CASSRQGRTYGYTF
TRBJ2-3 | TRBV19 | CASSIEGLAVSTDTQYF
TRBJ2-1 | TRBV2 | CAISDDYNEQFF
TRBJ1-1 | TRBV29-1 | CSVGTGGAFF
TRBJ1-1 | TRBV6-4 | CASSDSLGRGDTEAFF
TRBJ2-1 | TRBV27 | CASSLSGRRGNNEQFF
TRBJ2-3 | TRBV29-1 | CSVSGLAGGTDTQYF
TRBJ1-1 | TRBV6-6 | CASFPGVGAEAFF
TRBJ1-4 | TRBV2 | CASSRDRAGEKLFF
TRBJ1-1 | TRBV5-5 | CASSLAGQFWSEAFF
TRBJ2-6 | TRBV4-1 | CASSQDSGAGANVLTF
TRBJ1-6 | TRBV5-5 | CASSTGQGASSYNSPLHF
TRBJ1-5 | TRBV24-1 | CATAGTSNQPQHF
TRBJ2-3 | TRBV10-3 | CAISGLAGGPDTQYF
TRBJ1-5 | TRBV7-2 | CASSPSAVGREQPQHF
TRBJ2-5 | TRBV11-2 | CASSLGTTPETQYF
TRBJ1-2 | TRBV4-1 | CASSYGQGGYGYTF
TRBJ2-2 | TRBV5-4 | CASSSRLGGDTGELFF
TRBJ2-7 | TRBV7-6 | CASSLVNRGGYEQYF
TRBJ1-1 | TRBV7-9 | CASSLVGATEAFF
TRBJ2-5 | TRBV7-3 | CASSSGQGAETQYF
TRBJ1-6 | TRBV3-1/TRBV3-2 | CASSQESRGSPLHF
TRBJ2-3 | TRBV10-3 | CAIILAGLAGGGTDTQYF
TRBJ1-1 | TRBV6-5 | CASNNRGMNTEAFF
TRBJ1-4 | TRBV27 | CASSLRAGDEKLFF
TRBJ2-7 | TRBV5-1 | CASSLGTGPQGREQYF
TRBJ1-2 | TRBV28 | CASSKGQGVTGGYTF
TRBJ2-5 | TRBV15 | CATSRGGRAAETQYF
TRBJ1-2 | TRBV28 | CASSLGQGGRVGGYTF
TRBJ2-3 | TRBV5-4 | CASRRGGITDTQYF
TRBJ1-1 | TRBV7-2 | CASSLRPGTGVNTEAFF
TRBJ2-3 | TRBV23-1 | CASSGAGPGDTQYF
TRBJ2-1 | TRBV7-2 | CASSSYAGTSGGNEQFF